Each of the 24 T cell receptor beta chains below was sequenced from the same sample in a study of blood T cells in healthy people across ages (dated by TCRdb to about 2015). The library came from 5' RACE. Sequencing was carried out with an Illumina HiSeq 2500. A second PCR of roughly 6 to 12 cycles was performed with a sample-barcoded 5' primer and a J-beta primer mix. TCRdb reanalyzed the raw reads on its own, using fastp at Q25 for trimming and MiXCR for clone calling, and kept in-frame beta chains. Rows with one shared CDR3 protein collapse into an entry with the most common genes and DNA. For this sample there are fewer than 650,000 distinct CDR3 sequences; about 28% appear just once. Of the sample, 3.6% is held by the ten largest clones. These sequences were also reported in another study, on T cells of mothers and their children.

The sample was blood. These receptors originate from a boy younger than 10 in good health.

J is TRBJ2-3 and V is TRBV9; D remains ambiguous. The V gene lost 0 bases and the J gene lost 0 bases, with 5 bases spanning the gap. Germline CDR1 reads SGDLS; CDR2 reads YYNGEE. The CDR3 spans 14 residues. The CDR3 coding sequence is TGTGCCAGCAGCGTAGTTAGCAGCACAGATACGCAGTATTTT. This gives the protein CASSVVSSTDTQYF. Using reference TRBV9 and TRBJ2-3 for the parts outside the CDR3, the full variable domain is DSGVTQTPKHLITATGQRVTLRCSPRSGDLSVYWYQQSLDQGLQFLIQYYNGEERAKGNILERFSAQQFPDLHSELNLSSLELGDSALYFCASSVVSSTDTQYFGPGTRLTVL.

This clonotype was detected a few times. The rearrangement joins TRBV9 to TRBJ2-5, with D perhaps TRBD1 or TRBD2 (7 bases each). Germline V gene lookup returns CDR1 SGDLS and CDR2 YYNGEE. The ends were cut back, 1 base at V and 4 bases at J, with 14 bases in the middle. This CDR3 comprises 15 residues. The CDR3 nucleotides are TGTGCCAGCAGCGTATCTACCAGGGGGGGAGAGACCCAGTACTTC. Amino acids: CASSVSTRGGETQYF.

The chain is built from TRBV20-1 and TRBJ2-1; 13 positions agree with TRBD2. The end of the DNA fits TRBJ2-5 better, so the J call may be wrong. This CDR3 has 16 residues. The germline gives CDR1 DFQATT, CDR2 SNEGSKA (reference sequence). Here the CDR3 DNA reads TGCAGTGCTAGACCTCGCGCACTAGCGGGGGGGGAGACCCAGTACTTC. As protein: CSARPRALAGGETQYF.

The CDR3 region is CASSLGVSGQPQHF. CDR3 DNA sequence: TGCGCCAGCAGCTTGGGGGTCTCGGGCCAGCCCCAGCATTTT. J is TRBJ1-5 and V is TRBV5-1, with D hard to call. The germline V and J ends were trimmed by 0 bases and 7 bases, with 11 bases remaining between them. The CDR3 contains 14 residues. The germline CDR1 and CDR2 sequences are SGHRS and YFSETQ.

The chain links TRBV5-1 to TRBJ2-5; D remains unclear. Deletions cut 4 bases from V and 7 bases from J, with 14 bases between. The CDR3 totals 13 residues. The germline CDR1 and CDR2 sequences are SGHRS and YFSETQ. The CDR3, as DNA: TGCGCCAGCAGCGGTGGATCGGACGGGACCCAGTACTTC. Translated, it gives CASSGGSDGTQYF.

This chain links TRBV5-1 with TRBJ2-2, with a possible D match to TRBD2 (6 bases). The CDR3 is 18 amino acids. Trimming took off 2 bases at V and 0 bases at J, with 17 bases between the two ends. In germline, CDR1 is SGHRS, CDR2 YFSETQ. The CDR3 sequence: CASSFGTGGASNTGELFF. CDR3 coding DNA: TGCGCCAGCAGCTTTGGGACTGGCGGGGCCTCGAACACCGGGGAGCTGTTTTTT.

The J gene is TRBJ1-1, the V gene TRBV20-1; maybe TRBD1 (6 bases). The ends were cut back, 5 bases at V and 0 bases at J, with 16 bases in the middle. Germline values: CDR1 DFQATT, CDR2 SNEGSKA (reference sequence). The CDR3 extends over 15 amino acids. CDR3 nucleotide sequence: TGCAGTGCTCATCCTAGGACAGCTATGAACACTGAAGCTTTCTTT. Translated: CSAHPRTAMNTEAFF.

The rearrangement links TRBV14 to TRBJ2-5, with 7 bases lining up with TRBD2. The CDR3 has 17 residues. J gave up 2 bases and V 4 bases, and 13 bases lay outside the gene matches. In germline, CDR1 is SGHDN, CDR2 FVKESK. The DNA for the CDR3 is TGTGCCAGCAGCCGGAGCGGGAAATTTCGGGATCAAGAGACCCAGTACTTC. Amino acid sequence: CASSRSGKFRDQETQYF.

This chain links TRBV11-1 with TRBJ1-1; 8 bases match TRBD1. The germline gives CDR1 SGHAT, CDR2 FQDESV (reference sequence). J lost 4 bases, V lost 3 bases, and 10 bases had no gene match. CDR3 size: 16 residues. The CDR3 DNA sequence: TGTGCCAGCAGCTTGATGGCGACAGGGGTTAGCACTGAAGCTTTCTTT. This translates into CASSLMATGVSTEAFF.

The chain links TRBV10-3 to TRBJ2-7; 7 bases map to TRBD1. The CDR3 consists of 12 residues. The junction had 3 bases not matched to a gene; V was cut back by 8 bases and J by 2 bases. Germline values: CDR1 ENHRY, CDR2 SYGVKD. This chain's CDR3 is CAICDRAYEQYF. The DNA of the CDR3 is TGTGCCATCTGCGACAGGGCCTACGAGCAGTACTTC.

This sequence joins TRBV5-1 and TRBJ2-5; 9 bases match TRBD2. Germline lookup yields CDR1 SGHRS and CDR2 YFSETQ. V lost 0 bases, J lost 1 base, and 4 bases stayed unmatched. This CDR3 comprises 16 residues. This CDR3 reads CASSLGDSGSQETQYF. In nucleotides, the CDR3 is TGCGCCAGCAGCTTGGGTGATAGCGGGAGCCAAGAGACCCAGTACTTC.

There are a few counts of this clonotype. This chain joins TRBV12-3 or TRBV12-4 and TRBJ2-2; a weak D match, TRBD1 (6 bases). With 8 bases removed from V and 6 bases from J, the gap between germline ends came to 16 bases. CDR3 length equals 14 residues. Written as DNA, the CDR3 is TGTGCCAGCGCCCCACAGGGATGGGCCGGGGAGCTGTTTTTT. Its protein is CASAPQGWAGELFF.

In this sample, this clonotype turned up many times. V usage is TRBV7-2 and J usage is TRBJ2-7; unclear D gene. The CDR3 spans 13 residues. V shed 6 bases and J shed 4 bases, with 13 bases lying between them. Germline-derived CDR1 and CDR2 are SGHTA and FQGNSA. CDR3: CASSFPRVYEQYF. The CDR3 DNA reads as TGTGCCAGCAGTTTCCCCCGTGTATACGAGCAGTACTTC.

This clonotype was counted only a few times. The gene calls are TRBV7-6 and TRBJ2-5; 11 nucleotides match TRBD2. The J call may be mistaken, given a closer DNA end match to TRBJ2-1. Germline V gives CDR1 SGHVS, CDR2 FNYEAQ. This CDR3 has 16 residues. CDR3 sequence (DNA): TGTGCCAGCAGCGCGACTAGCGGGGTCTCCTACAATGAGCAGTTCTTC. This gives the protein CASSATSGVSYNEQFF.

The chain recombines TRBV4-3 with TRBJ2-3, with D maybe TRBD1 (6 bases). V lost 1 base and J lost 4, with 12 bases in between. The CDR3 extends over 15 amino acids. Germline V gene data show CDR1 as LGHNA and CDR2 as YSLEER. CDR3 nucleotides: TGCGCCAGCAGCCAAGTTTGGGGGCAGGCAGATACGCAGTATTTT. This translates into CASSQVWGQADTQYF.

The chain joins TRBV12-3 or TRBV12-4 to TRBJ1-2; D might be TRBD1 (6 bases). This CDR3 spans 13 amino acids. Deletions cut 5 bases from V and 4 bases from J, with 11 bases between. In DNA, the CDR3 is TGTGCCAGCAGTCCCGGGACAACCTATGGCTACACCTTC. Residues: CASSPGTTYGYTF.

This clonotype was observed a handful of times. V gene TRBV20-1 combines with J gene TRBJ2-1; TRBD1 matches 8 bases. Germline CDR1 reads DFQATT; CDR2 reads SNEGSKA (reference sequence). This CDR3 has 15 residues. The junction had 14 bases not matched to a gene; V was cut back by 6 bases and J by 7 bases. The CDR3 DNA is TGCAGTGCCGGCAACGCCAGGGGGCGTAGGAATGAGCAGTTCTTC. Its protein is CSAGNARGRRNEQFF.

This clonotype has a handful of counts. For the CDR3, the DNA is TGTGCCAGCAGTTTATCGGGACAGGGTACCTACGAGCAGTACTTC. Its protein is CASSLSGQGTYEQYF. The chain recombines TRBV12-3 or TRBV12-4 with TRBJ2-1; TRBD1 aligns across 9 bases. The J call is uncertain, as TRBJ2-7 better fits the DNA end. The CDR3 has 15 amino acids.

The chain employs TRBV7-9 and TRBJ2-5; 12 nucleotides agree with TRBD2. The J call may be mistaken, given a closer DNA end match to TRBJ2-7. This CDR3 is 15 amino acids long. CDR1 is SEHNR, CDR2 FQNEAQ, per germline (reference sequence). CDR3 amino acids: CASSSLTSGSYEQYF. CDR3 sequence (DNA): TGTGCCAGCAGCTCGTTGACTAGCGGGAGCTACGAGCAGTACTTC.

This chain uses TRBV19 with TRBJ2-1, with D unclear. Trimming pared 6 bases from V and 3 bases from J, leaving 18 bases between. CDR3 length: 16 residues. Germline lookup yields CDR1 LNHDA and CDR2 SQIVND (reference sequence). The CDR3: CASRKPPVPGYNEQFF. CDR3 DNA: TGTGCCAGTAGGAAGCCCCCCGTCCCGGGCTACAATGAGCAGTTCTTC.

DNA for the CDR3: TGCGCCAGCAGCGTAGGACAGGTCAACGCCGGGGAGCTGTTTTTT. Translating it yields CASSVGQVNAGELFF. The chain carries TRBV5-1 and TRBJ2-2, with 7 positions matching TRBD1. The J segment lost 6 bases and the V segment lost 4 bases, leaving 9 bases of the junction unmatched. Germline CDR1 is SGHRS and CDR2 is YFSETQ. The CDR3 contains 15 residues.

The gene calls are TRBV29-1 and TRBJ2-2, with 15 nucleotides matching TRBD2. The germline gives CDR1 SQVTM, CDR2 ANQGSEA. V trimming: 3 bases; J trimming: 10 bases; junction bases outside the gene matches: 3. This CDR3 has 14 amino acids. As DNA, the CDR3 is TGCAGCGTTGAGGGGACTAGCGGGAGGATGGAGCTGTTTTTT. This codes for CSVEGTSGRMELFF.

This chain uses TRBV5-1 with TRBJ2-1; D is uncertain. Germline loops: CDR1 SGHRS, CDR2 YFSETQ. The CDR3 runs to 13 residues. V dropped 0 bases and J dropped 2 bases, with 3 bases sitting between them. The CDR3 loop reads CASSLETYNEQFF. The CDR3 bases are TGCGCCAGCAGCTTGGAAACCTACAATGAGCAGTTCTTC.

The V call is TRBV5-1, the J call TRBJ2-3; D is undetermined. Trimming cost V 4 bases and J 4 bases, with 10 bases left between them. The CDR3 is 13 residues long. Germline CDR1 SGHRS, CDR2 YFSETQ. Here the CDR3 DNA reads TGCGCCAGCAGCAGCAGTGGACCAGATACGCAGTATTTT. Translated, it gives CASSSSGPDTQYF.